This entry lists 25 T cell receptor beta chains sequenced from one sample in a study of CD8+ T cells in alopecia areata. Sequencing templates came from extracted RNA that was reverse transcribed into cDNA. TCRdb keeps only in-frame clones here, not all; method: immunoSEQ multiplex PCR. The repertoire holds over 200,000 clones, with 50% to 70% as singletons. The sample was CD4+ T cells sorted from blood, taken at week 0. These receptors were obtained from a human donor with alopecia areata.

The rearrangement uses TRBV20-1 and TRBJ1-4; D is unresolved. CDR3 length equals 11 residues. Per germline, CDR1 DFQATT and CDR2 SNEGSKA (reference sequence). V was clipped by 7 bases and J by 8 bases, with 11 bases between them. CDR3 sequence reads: CSGLDSEKLFF. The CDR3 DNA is TGCAGTGGCCTGGATAGCGAAAAACTGTTTTTT.

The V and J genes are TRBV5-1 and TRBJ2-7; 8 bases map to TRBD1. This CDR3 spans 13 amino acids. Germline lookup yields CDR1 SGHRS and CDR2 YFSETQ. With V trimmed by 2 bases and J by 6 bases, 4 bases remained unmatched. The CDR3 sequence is CASSLQGEIEQYF. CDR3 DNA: TGCGCCAGCAGCTTACAGGGGGAGATCGAGCAGTACTTC.

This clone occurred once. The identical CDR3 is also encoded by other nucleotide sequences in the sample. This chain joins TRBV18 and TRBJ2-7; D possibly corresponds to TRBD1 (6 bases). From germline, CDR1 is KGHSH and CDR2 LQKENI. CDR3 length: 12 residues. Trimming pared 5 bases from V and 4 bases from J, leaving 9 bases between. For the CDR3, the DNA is TGTGCCAGCTCATCACAGGGTTACGAGCAGTACTTC. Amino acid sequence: CASSSQGYEQYF.

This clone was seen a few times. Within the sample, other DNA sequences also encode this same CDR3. CDR3 sequence: CASSSRGTGELFF. The CDR3 bases are TGTGCCAGCAGCAGTAGAGGGACCGGGGAGCTGTTTTTT. The chain couples TRBV5-6 to TRBJ2-2; D might be TRBD2 (5 bases). The germline V and J ends were trimmed by 4 bases and 5 bases, with 9 bases remaining between them. CDR1 is SGHDT and CDR2 is YYEEEE in the germline V gene. CDR3 length: 13 residues.

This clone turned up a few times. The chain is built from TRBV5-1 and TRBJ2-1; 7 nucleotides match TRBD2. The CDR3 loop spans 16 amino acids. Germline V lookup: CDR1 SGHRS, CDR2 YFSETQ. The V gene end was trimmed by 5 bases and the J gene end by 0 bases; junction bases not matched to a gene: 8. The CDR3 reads CASSPTSASSYNEQFF. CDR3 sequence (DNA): TGCGCCAGCAGTCCCACTAGCGCAAGCTCCTACAATGAGCAGTTCTTC.

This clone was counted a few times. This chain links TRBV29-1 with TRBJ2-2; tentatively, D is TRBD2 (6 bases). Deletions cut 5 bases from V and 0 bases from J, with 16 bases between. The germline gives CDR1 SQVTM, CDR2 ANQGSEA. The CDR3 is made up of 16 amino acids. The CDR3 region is CSVPSVGGANTGELFF. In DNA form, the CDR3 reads TGCAGCGTTCCATCAGTGGGGGGAGCGAACACCGGGGAGCTGTTTTTT.

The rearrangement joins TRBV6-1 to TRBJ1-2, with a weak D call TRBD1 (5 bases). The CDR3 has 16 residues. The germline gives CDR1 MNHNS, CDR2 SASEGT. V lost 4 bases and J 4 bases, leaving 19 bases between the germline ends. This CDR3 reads CASSVTPTRGTYGYTF. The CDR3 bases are TGTGCCAGCAGTGTCACTCCGACGAGAGGGACCTATGGCTACACCTTC.

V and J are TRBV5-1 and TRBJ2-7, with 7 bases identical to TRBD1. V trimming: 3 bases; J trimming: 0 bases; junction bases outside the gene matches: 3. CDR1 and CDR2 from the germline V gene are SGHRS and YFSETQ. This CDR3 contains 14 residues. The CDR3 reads CASSWDSLSYEQYF. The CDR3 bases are TGCGCCAGCAGCTGGGACAGTCTCTCCTACGAGCAGTACTTC.

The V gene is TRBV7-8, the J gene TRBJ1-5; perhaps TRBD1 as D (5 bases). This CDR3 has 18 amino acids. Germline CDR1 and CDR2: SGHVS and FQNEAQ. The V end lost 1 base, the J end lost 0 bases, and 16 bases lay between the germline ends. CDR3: CASSLVGREKYSNQPQHF. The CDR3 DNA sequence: TGTGCCAGCAGCTTAGTTGGCAGGGAGAAATATAGCAATCAGCCCCAGCATTTT. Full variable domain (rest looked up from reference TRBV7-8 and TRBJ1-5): GAGVSQSPRYKVAKRGQDVALRCDPISGHVSLFWYQQALGQGPEFLTYFQNEAQLDKSGLPSDRFFAERPEGSVSTLKIQRTQQEDSAVYLCASSLVGREKYSNQPQHFGDGTRLSIL.

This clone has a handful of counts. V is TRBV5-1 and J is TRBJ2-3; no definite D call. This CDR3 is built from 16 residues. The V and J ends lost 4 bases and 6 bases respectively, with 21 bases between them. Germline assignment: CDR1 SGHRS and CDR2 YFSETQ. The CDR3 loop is CASSPLGPGNGDTQYF. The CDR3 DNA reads TGCGCCAGCAGCCCCCTCGGGCCAGGTAATGGTGATACGCAGTATTTT.

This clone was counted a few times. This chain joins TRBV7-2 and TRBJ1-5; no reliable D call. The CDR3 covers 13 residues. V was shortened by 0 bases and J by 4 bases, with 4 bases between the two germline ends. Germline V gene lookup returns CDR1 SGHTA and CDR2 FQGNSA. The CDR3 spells CASSLAENQPQHF. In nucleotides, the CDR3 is TGTGCCAGCAGCTTAGCCGAGAATCAGCCCCAGCATTTT. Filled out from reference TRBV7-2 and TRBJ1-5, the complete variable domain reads GAGVSQSPSNKVTEKGKDVELRCDPISGHTALYWYRQSLGQGLEFLIYFQGNSAPDKSGLPSDRFSAERTGGSVSTLTIQRTQQEDSAVYLCASSLAENQPQHFGDGTRLSIL.

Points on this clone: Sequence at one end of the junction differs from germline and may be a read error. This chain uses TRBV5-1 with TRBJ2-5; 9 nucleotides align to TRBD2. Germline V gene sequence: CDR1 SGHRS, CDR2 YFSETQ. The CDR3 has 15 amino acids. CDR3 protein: CASSSGGTSHNWVNF. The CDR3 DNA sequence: TGCGCCAGCAGCTCCGGCGGGACTAGCCACAATTGGGTGAACTTC.

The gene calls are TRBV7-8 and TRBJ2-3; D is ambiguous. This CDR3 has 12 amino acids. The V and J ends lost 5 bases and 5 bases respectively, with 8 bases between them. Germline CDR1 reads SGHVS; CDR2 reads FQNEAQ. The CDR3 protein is CASSRHLDTQYF. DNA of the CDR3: TGTGCCAGCAGCAGACACCTAGATACGCAGTATTTT. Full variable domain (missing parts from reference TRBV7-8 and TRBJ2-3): GAGVSQSPRYKVAKRGQDVALRCDPISGHVSLFWYQQALGQGPEFLTYFQNEAQLDKSGLPSDRFFAERPEGSVSTLKIQRTQQEDSAVYLCASSRHLDTQYFGPGTRLTVL.

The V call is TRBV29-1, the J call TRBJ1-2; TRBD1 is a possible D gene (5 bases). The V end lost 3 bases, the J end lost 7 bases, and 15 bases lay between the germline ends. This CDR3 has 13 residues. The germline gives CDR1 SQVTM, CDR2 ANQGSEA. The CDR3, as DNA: TGCAGCGTTGAGGCTCGGGCGAGGGGTGGCTACACCTTC. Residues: CSVEARARGGYTF.

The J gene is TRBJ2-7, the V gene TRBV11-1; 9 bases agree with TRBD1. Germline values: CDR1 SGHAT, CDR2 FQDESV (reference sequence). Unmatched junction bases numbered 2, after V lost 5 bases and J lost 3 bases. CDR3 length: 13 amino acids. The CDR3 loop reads CASSMGQGYEQYF. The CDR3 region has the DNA TGTGCCAGCAGCATGGGACAGGGCTACGAGCAGTACTTC.

DNA of the CDR3: TGTGCCTGGAGTGTAGGTCAGGGGGTGAACACCGGGGAGCTGTTTTTT. This translates into CAWSVGQGVNTGELFF. This chain connects TRBV30 to TRBJ2-2; 7 nucleotides align to TRBD1. V shed 0 bases, J shed 1 base, and the junction held 5 bases outside the gene matches. The CDR3 is 16 residues long. The germline CDR1 and CDR2 sequences are GTSNPN and SVGIG (reference sequence).

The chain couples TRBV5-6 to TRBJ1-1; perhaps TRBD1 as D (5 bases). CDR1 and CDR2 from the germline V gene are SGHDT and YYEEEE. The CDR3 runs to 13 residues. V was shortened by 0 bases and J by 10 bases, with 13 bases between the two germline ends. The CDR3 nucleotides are TGTGCCAGCAGCTTGGCCCGGGCAGGGCTAGCTTTCTTT. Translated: CASSLARAGLAFF.

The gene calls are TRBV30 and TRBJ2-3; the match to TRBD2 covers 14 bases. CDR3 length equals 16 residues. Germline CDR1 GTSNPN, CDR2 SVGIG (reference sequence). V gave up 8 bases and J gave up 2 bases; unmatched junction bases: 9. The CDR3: CAEGTSGSSNTDTQYF. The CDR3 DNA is TGTGCCGAAGGGACTAGCGGGAGTAGTAACACAGATACGCAGTATTTT. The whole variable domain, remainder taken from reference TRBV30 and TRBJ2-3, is SQTIHQWPATLVQPVGSPLSLECTVEGTSNPNLYWYRQAAGRGLQLLFYSVGIGQISSEVPQNLSASRPQDRQFILSSKKLLLSDSGFYLCAEGTSGSSNTDTQYFGPGTRLTVL.

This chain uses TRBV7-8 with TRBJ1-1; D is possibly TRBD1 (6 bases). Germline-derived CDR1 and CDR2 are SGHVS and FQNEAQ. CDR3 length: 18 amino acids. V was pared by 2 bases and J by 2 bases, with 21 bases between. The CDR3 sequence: CASSLINGGRKSNTEAFF. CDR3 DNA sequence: TGTGCCAGCAGCTTAATAAACGGGGGCCGCAAGAGCAACACTGAAGCTTTCTTT. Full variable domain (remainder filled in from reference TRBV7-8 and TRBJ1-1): GAGVSQSPRYKVAKRGQDVALRCDPISGHVSLFWYQQALGQGPEFLTYFQNEAQLDKSGLPSDRFFAERPEGSVSTLKIQRTQQEDSAVYLCASSLINGGRKSNTEAFFGQGTRLTVV.

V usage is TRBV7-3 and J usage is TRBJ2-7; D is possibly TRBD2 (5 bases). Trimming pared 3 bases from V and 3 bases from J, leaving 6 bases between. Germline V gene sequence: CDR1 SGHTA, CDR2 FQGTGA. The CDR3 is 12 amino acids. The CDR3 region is CASSFDYYEQYF. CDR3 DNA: TGTGCCAGCAGCTTTGACTACTACGAGCAGTACTTC.

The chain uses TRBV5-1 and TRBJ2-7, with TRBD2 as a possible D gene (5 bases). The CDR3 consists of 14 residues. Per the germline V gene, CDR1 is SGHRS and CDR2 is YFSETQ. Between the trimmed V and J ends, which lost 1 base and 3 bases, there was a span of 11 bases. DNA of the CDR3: TGCGCCAGCAGCTTGTCGGCGGGTCGCTACGAGCAGTACTTC. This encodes CASSLSAGRYEQYF.

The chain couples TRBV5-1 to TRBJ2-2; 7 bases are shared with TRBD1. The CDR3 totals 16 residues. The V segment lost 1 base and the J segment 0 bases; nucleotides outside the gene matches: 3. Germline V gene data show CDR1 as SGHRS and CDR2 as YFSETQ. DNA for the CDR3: TGCGCCAGCAGCTTGTTAGGGACAGCGAACACCGGGGAGCTGTTTTTT. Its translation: CASSLLGTANTGELFF.

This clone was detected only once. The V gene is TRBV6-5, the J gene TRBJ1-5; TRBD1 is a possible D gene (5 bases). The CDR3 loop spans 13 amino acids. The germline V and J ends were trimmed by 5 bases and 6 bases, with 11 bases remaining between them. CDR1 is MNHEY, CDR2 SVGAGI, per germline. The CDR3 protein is CASSTRDGQPQHF. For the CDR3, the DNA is TGTGCCAGCAGTACCCGGGACGGTCAGCCCCAGCATTTT.

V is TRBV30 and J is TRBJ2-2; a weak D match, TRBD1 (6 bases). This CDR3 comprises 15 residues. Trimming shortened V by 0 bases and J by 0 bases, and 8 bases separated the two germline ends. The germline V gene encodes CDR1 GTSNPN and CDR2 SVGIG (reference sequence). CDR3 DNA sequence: TGTGCCTGGAGTGTTGGGGGCACGAACACCGGGGAGCTGTTTTTT. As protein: CAWSVGGTNTGELFF.

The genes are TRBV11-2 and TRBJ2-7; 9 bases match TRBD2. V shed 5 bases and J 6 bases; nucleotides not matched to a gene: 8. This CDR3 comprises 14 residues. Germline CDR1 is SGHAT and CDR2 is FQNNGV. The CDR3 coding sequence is TGTGCCAGCAGCCGGCGGGAGGGCCAGTTCGAGCAGTACTTC. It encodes CASSRREGQFEQYF. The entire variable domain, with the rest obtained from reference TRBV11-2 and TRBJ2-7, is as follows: EAGVAQSPRYKIIEKRQSVAFWCNPISGHATLYWYQQILGQGPKLLIQFQNNGVVDDSQLPKDRFSAERLKGVDSTLKIQPAKLEDSAVYLCASSRREGQFEQYFGPGTRLTVT.